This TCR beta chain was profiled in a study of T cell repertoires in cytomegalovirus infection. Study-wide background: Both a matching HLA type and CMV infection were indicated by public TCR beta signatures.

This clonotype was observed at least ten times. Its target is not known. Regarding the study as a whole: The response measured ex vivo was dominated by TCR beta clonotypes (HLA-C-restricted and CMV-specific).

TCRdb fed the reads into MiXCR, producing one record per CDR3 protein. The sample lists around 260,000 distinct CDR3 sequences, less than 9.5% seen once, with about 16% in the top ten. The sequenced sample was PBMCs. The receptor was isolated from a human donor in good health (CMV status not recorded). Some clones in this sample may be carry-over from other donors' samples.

DNA for the CDR3: TGTGCCAGCAGGTCCGCCCCCCAGGAGACCCAGTACTTC. Translated, it gives CASRSAPQETQYF. This sequence joins TRBV28 and TRBJ2-5; D is undetermined. The CDR3 spans 13 residues. Germline loops: CDR1 MDHEN, CDR2 SYDVKM. The V gene lost 6 bases and the J gene lost 5 bases, with 13 bases spanning the gap.